This T cell receptor (beta chain) was documented in a study of identical twins. Study-wide findings and caveats: The presence of invariant MAIT and iNKT cells could partly confound analyses of zero-insertion sequences. In drawing conclusions, the study used cross-sectional statistical analysis and did not follow the same donors.

A single record per CDR3 protein comes from TCRdb applying MiXCR to the 5' RACE reads. This table holds roughly 720,000 distinct CDR3 sequences, roughly 18% found once. In the case of this clonotype: The antigen is unknown.

The CDR3 is made up of 18 amino acids. The germline gives CDR1 DFQATT, CDR2 SNEGSKA (reference sequence). After removal of 5 bases from V and 0 bases from J, the junction contained 11 bases not matched to a gene. This sample was also put to use in a study of T cells expressing NK-cell markers.

V gene TRBV20-1 combines with J gene TRBJ2-5; 14 bases map to TRBD2. What was sequenced was PBMCs. This clonotype originated in a young woman in good health. The CDR3 nucleotides read TGCAGTGCTCCACCGGGACTAGCGGGGGTCCCCCACCAAGAGACCCAGTACTTC. It specifies CSAPPGLAGVPHQETQYF.